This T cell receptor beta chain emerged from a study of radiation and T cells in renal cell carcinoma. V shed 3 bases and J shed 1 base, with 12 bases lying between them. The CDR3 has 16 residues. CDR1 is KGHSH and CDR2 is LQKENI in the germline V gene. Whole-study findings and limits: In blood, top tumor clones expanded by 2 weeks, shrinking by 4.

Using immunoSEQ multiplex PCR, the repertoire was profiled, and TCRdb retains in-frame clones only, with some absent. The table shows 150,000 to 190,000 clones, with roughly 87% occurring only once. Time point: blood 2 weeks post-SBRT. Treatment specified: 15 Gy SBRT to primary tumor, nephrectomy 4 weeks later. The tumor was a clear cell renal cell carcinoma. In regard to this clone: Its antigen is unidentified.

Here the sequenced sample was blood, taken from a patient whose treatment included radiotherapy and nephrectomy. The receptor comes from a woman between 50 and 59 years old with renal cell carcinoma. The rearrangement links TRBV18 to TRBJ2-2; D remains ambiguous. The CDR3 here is CASSPYLGKNTGELFF. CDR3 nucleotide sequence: TGTGCCAGCTCACCTTATCTTGGGAAGAACACCGGGGAGCTGTTTTTT.